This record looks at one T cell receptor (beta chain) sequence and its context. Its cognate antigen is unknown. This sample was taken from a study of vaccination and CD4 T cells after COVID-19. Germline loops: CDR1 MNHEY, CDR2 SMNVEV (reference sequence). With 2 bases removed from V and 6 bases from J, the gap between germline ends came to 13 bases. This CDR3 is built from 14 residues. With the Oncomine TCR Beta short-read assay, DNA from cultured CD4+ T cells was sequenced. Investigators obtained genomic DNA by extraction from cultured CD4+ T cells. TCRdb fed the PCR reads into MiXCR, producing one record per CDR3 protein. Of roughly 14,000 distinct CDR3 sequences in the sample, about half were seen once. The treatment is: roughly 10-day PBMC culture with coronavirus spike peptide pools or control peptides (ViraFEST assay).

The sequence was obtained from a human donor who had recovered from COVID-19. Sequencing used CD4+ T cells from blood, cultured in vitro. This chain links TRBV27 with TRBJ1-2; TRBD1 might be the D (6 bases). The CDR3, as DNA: TGTGCCAGCAGTTTAAGGGGGGGGGAGAATGGCTACACCTTC. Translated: CASSLRGGENGYTF.